This T cell receptor beta chain originates from a study of cytomegalovirus exposure and HLA in healthy donors. As for this clone: Its antigen is not known.

V gave up 2 bases and J gave up 1 base, with 12 bases separating them. This CDR3 spans 15 amino acids. Germline V gene data show CDR1 as MDHEN and CDR2 as SYDVKM. With 60 Vbeta and 13 Jbeta primers, the PCR was carried out. Original processing notes: In a later analysis, of 80 million or so unique beta chains, about 12 million appeared in at least two donors. Profiled with immunoSEQ multiplex PCR; TCRdb holds only in-frame clones, not every one. V and J calls and clone size come straight from that table; D and trimming were deduced from the DNA. The sample shows approximately 120,000 clones, and roughly 0.94% sits with its ten largest clones. Study-wide results and caveats: Among the CMV-associated chains, three were confirmed in vitro as specific for CMV antigens. Later analysis reportedly placed an Asian-associated ancestry cluster below the approximately 680-donor mean in N-insertions.

These donors counted as nominally healthy when sampled, but unrecorded immune exposures were likely. The sequence derives from a man between 18 and 29 years old in good health and CMV-seronegative. V usage is TRBV28 and J usage is TRBJ2-7, with no clear D. The sample taken for sequencing was PBMCs. DNA for the CDR3: TGTGCCAGCAGTTTACCGAAACTTCTATCCTACGAGCAGTACTTC. Residues: CASSLPKLLSYEQYF.